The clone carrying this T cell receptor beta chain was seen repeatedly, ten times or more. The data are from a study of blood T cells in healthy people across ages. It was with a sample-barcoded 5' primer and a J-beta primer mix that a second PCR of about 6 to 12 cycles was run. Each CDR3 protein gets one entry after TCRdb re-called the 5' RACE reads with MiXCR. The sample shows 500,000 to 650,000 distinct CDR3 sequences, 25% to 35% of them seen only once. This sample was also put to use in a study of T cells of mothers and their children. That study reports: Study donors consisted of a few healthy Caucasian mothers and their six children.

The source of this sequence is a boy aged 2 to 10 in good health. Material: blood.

CDR3 coding DNA: TGCGCCAGCAGCTTGTACGGGGTCGGAGAGACCCAGTACTTC. This sequence encodes CASSLYGVGETQYF. The chain couples TRBV5-1 to TRBJ2-5; perhaps TRBD2 as D (5 bases). This CDR3 is built from 14 residues. V lost 1 base to trimming and J lost 4 bases, with 11 bases between them. CDR1 is SGHRS, CDR2 YFSETQ, per germline.